These 18 T cell receptor beta chains share one sample of origin, sequenced in a study of post-analysis software for immune sequencing data. Unique molecular identifiers were built into the TCR beta cDNA libraries. TCRdb used MiXCR to reprocess the PCR reads, holding one entry per CDR3 protein. Here the sample spans about 260,000 distinct CDR3 sequences, 36% being singletons. Points from the study as a whole: Four or five TRBV segments were more frequent in patients than controls; TRBV5-6, TRBV5-1 and TRBV20-1 belonged to this group.

These TCRs are of unknown antigen specificity. The sequencing input was blood. These receptors came from a girl aged 5-17 years with multiple sclerosis.

V is TRBV20-1 and J is TRBJ2-1; 12 bases line up with TRBD2. The J call may be in error: the DNA end matches TRBJ2-7 better. The CDR3 is 17 residues long. Per the germline V gene, CDR1 is DFQATT and CDR2 is SNEGSKA (reference sequence). The CDR3 nucleotides read TGCAGTGCTCTCGGACTAGCGGGGCGGAGGTCCTACAATGAGCAGTACTTC. It specifies CSALGLAGRRSYNEQYF.

The sample holds a few counts of this clonotype. Since a much larger clone is just one base distant, this may be a read error. Written as DNA, the CDR3 is TGCAGTGCTAGTTCTAGCGGGAGAGGAGAGACCCAGTTCTTC. Translating it yields CSASSSGRGETQFF. This chain uses TRBV20-1 with TRBJ2-1, with 10 bases lining up with TRBD2. Losses at the gene ends were 3 bases for V and 13 bases for J; bases not matched to a gene: 12. CDR1 DFQATT and CDR2 SNEGSKA come from the germline V gene (reference sequence). The CDR3 spans 14 residues.

At least ten counts were recorded for this clonotype. The chain employs TRBV2 and TRBJ1-2; D uncertain. From germline, CDR1 is SNHLY and CDR2 FYNNEI. V was trimmed by 7 bases and J by 8 bases, leaving 17 bases between them. CDR3 length: 13 residues. CDR3: CASIAGPPGGYTF. In nucleotides, the CDR3 is TGTGCCAGCATCGCCGGGCCCCCGGGGGGCTACACCTTC.

This clonotype was counted at least ten times. J is TRBJ2-5 and V is TRBV7-9; D is unresolved. The CDR3 is 14 amino acids. Germline V gives CDR1 SEHNR, CDR2 FQNEAQ (reference sequence). Trimming left V 5 bases short and J 1 base short, with 11 bases between. The CDR3 DNA reads TGTGCCAGCAGCGCCCCGCAGATCCAAGAGACCCAGTACTTC. This encodes CASSAPQIQETQYF.

The table lists this clonotype with many counts. V is TRBV6-2 or TRBV6-3 and J is TRBJ1-1; D uncertain. Trimming took off 0 bases at V and 1 base at J, with 3 bases between the two ends. Germline V gene data show CDR1 as MNHEY and CDR2 as SVGEGT. The CDR3 has 13 amino acids. The CDR3 is CASSYSENTEAFF. CDR3 bases: TGTGCCAGCAGTTACTCGGAGAACACTGAAGCTTTCTTT.

With respect to this clonotype: A much larger clone differs from this one at a single base, so this may be a read error. V is TRBV5-1 and J is TRBJ2-7, with 10 bases lining up with TRBD2. The end of the DNA fits TRBJ2-5 better, so the J call may be wrong. CDR1 SGHRS and CDR2 YFSETQ come from the germline V gene. The CDR3 loop spans 16 amino acids. The CDR3 is CASSLESGRAGETQYF. The CDR3 DNA reads as TGCGCCAGCAGCTTGGAGAGCGGGAGGGCCGGGGAGACCCAGTACTTC.

The rearrangement joins TRBV2 to TRBJ1-6; perhaps TRBD1 as D (6 bases). CDR1 is SNHLY and CDR2 is FYNNEI in the germline V gene. Trimming removed 3 bases at V and 7 bases at J, with 10 bases between. This CDR3 comprises 14 residues. CDR3 sequence (DNA): TGTGCCAGCAGTGAGGACAGAGACAATTCACCCCTCCACTTT. Residues: CASSEDRDNSPLHF.

This clonotype was detected only a few times. V and J are TRBV6-1 and TRBJ2-1; 9 bases agree with TRBD2. CDR1 and CDR2 (germline): MNHNS, SASEGT. The CDR3 is 18 residues long. Trimming at V came to 4 bases and at J to 0 bases, leaving 10 bases not matched to a gene. The CDR3 is CASSVRAGGYSSYNEQFF. CDR3 coding DNA: TGTGCCAGCAGTGTTAGAGCGGGGGGTTACAGCTCCTACAATGAGCAGTTCTTC.

This clonotype was seen more than once but under ten times. The chain has TRBV20-1 and TRBJ1-6, with a possible D match to TRBD1 (5 bases). V lost 1 base to trimming and J lost 0 bases, with 16 bases between them. Germline CDR1 is DFQATT and CDR2 is SNEGSKA (reference sequence). There are 18 residues in the CDR3. The CDR3 DNA reads as TGCAGTGCTAGAGCTAGCCGGGGGTCGAGCTCCTATAATTCACCCCTCCACTTT. As protein: CSARASRGSSSYNSPLHF.

Ten or more counts support this clonotype. V usage is TRBV5-1 and J usage is TRBJ1-1, with 8 bases identical to TRBD1. Looked up from germline, CDR1 is SGHRS and CDR2 is YFSETQ. The V segment lost 4 bases and the J segment 3 bases; nucleotides outside the gene matches: 2. The length of the CDR3 is 13 residues. DNA for the CDR3: TGCGCCAGCAGCCCAGGGGGCCACACTGAAGCTTTCTTT. It specifies CASSPGGHTEAFF.

In this sample, this clonotype turned up a few times. A read error is possible here, since a much larger clone lies one base away. The chain's CDR3 is CSAILAGSTDTRYF. The CDR3 coding sequence is TGCAGTGCGATTCTAGCGGGAAGCACAGATACGCGGTATTTT. V usage is TRBV20-1 and J usage is TRBJ2-3; TRBD2 matches 9 bases. The germline V gene has CDR1 DFQATT and CDR2 SNEGSKA (reference sequence). The CDR3 has 14 amino acids.

This clonotype was observed many times. The rearrangement links TRBV6-5 to TRBJ2-1; maybe TRBD2 (5 bases). CDR3 length: 16 residues. V dropped 0 bases and J dropped 4 bases, with 13 bases sitting between them. Germline assignment: CDR1 MNHEY and CDR2 SVGAGI. The CDR3, as DNA: TGTGCCAGCAGTTACTCGAGGGCCCTACCATACAATGAGCAGTTCTTC. This codes for CASSYSRALPYNEQFF.

The gene calls are TRBV12-3 or TRBV12-4 and TRBJ2-3; D is undetermined. The CDR3 sequence is 15 residues long. V lost 2 bases to trimming and J lost 0 bases, with 9 bases between them. CDR3 coding DNA: TGTGCCAGCAGTTTATTGGCAACTAGCACAGATACGCAGTATTTT. Translated, it gives CASSLLATSTDTQYF.

About this clonotype itself: This may come from a read error, since a much larger clone is one base off. This sequence joins TRBV6-6 and TRBJ2-1, with 14 nucleotides matching TRBD2. CDR3 length equals 16 residues. Germline V CDR1 and CDR2: MNHNY, SVGAGI (reference sequence). Here the CDR3 DNA reads TGTGTCAGCAGTCCTCCCGGGACTAGCGGGAGAGGTGAGCAGTTCTTC. Translated: CVSSPPGTSGRGEQFF.

The V and J genes are TRBV7-7 and TRBJ2-3; D remains unclear. Trimming took 0 bases from V and 5 from J, leaving 6 bases between them. The CDR3 spans 13 residues. The germline CDR1 and CDR2 sequences are SSHAT and FNYEAQ (reference sequence). The CDR3 loop reads CASSLARVDTQYF. The DNA for the CDR3 is TGTGCCAGCAGCTTAGCGCGCGTAGATACGCAGTATTTT.

Regarding this clonotype: A much larger clonotype is one base distant, so this may be a read error. This chain joins TRBV5-1 and TRBJ1-5, with 8 positions matching TRBD1. After removal of 5 bases from V and 9 bases from J, the junction contained 13 bases not matched to a gene. From germline, CDR1 is SGHRS and CDR2 YFSETQ. The CDR3 is 15 residues long. Here the CDR3 reads CASRPTGGVDRPQHF. The CDR3 DNA reads TGCGCCAGCAGACCTACAGGGGGAGTTGATCGGCCCCAGCATTTT.

This clonotype was found a few times. The CDR3 DNA reads TGCAGTGCTAGAGCTCCGGCCTACAATGAGCAGTACTTC. Its protein is CSARAPAYNEQYF. The chain combines TRBV20-1 with TRBJ2-7; D not resolved. The CDR3 contains 13 residues. CDR1 and CDR2 (germline): DFQATT, SNEGSKA (reference sequence). The V end was cut by 1 base, the J end by 7 bases, with 14 bases between.

In its sample, this clonotype was seen a few times. The rearrangement joins TRBV7-6 to TRBJ2-5, with 7 nucleotides matching TRBD1. The CDR3 has 15 residues. Germline CDR1 reads SGHVS; CDR2 reads FNYEAQ. J gave up 5 bases and V 0 bases, and 6 bases lay outside the gene matches. The CDR3 spells CASSLATRGQETQYF. CDR3 nucleotides: TGTGCCAGCAGCTTAGCCACGAGGGGGCAGGAGACCCAGTACTTC.